This T cell receptor (beta chain) was sequenced for a study of blood T cell repertoires in COVID-19. Study context: The study drew acute and convalescent COVID-19 samples from the United States, Italy and Spain. T cells, B-cell-depleted T cells, or PBMCs supplied cDNA or gDNA.

Per germline, CDR1 MNHNY and CDR2 SVGAGI (reference sequence). The CDR3 extends over 13 amino acids. Trimming stripped 2 bases from V and 7 bases from J, with 11 bases between. The repertoire was sequenced with immunoSEQ multiplex PCR; TCRdb's copy has only in-frame clones and lacks some. The sample shows 200,000 to 300,000 clones, 80% to 95% of them seen only once. Specimen: peripheral blood. The TCR was taken from a man aged 30-40 years with COVID-19, enrolled during active disease. The genes are TRBV6-6 and TRBJ1-2; D gene unclear. As DNA, the CDR3 is TGTGCCAGCAGTTACCTCGGAGGAGGTGGCTACACCTTC. This sequence encodes CASSYLGGGGYTF.